These 21 T cell receptor beta chains originate from one sample sequenced in a study of cytomegalovirus exposure and HLA in healthy donors. Libraries were prepared by immunoSEQ multiplex PCR; TCRdb keeps only in-frame clonotypes and omits some of them. The sample lists over 200,000 clones; approximately 83% were seen once. Input material: PBMCs. These receptors all stem from a woman under 40 in good health and CMV-seropositive.

The chain uses TRBV20-1 and TRBJ1-1, with TRBD1 matching 7 bases. V dropped 0 bases and J dropped 10; count of bases not matched to a gene: 2. Germline V gene sequence: CDR1 DFQATT, CDR2 SNEGSKA (reference sequence). This CDR3 comprises 11 residues. The chain's CDR3 is CSARDNRGAFF. CDR3 nucleotides: TGCAGTGCTAGAGATAACAGGGGAGCTTTCTTT.

The gene calls are TRBV29-1 and TRBJ2-7; D not certain. Germline CDR1 and CDR2: SQVTM and ANQGSEA. The germline V and J ends were trimmed by 3 bases and 3 bases, with 6 bases remaining between them. The CDR3 sequence is 11 residues long. CDR3 DNA: TGCAGCGTTGAGCGCGGCTACGAGCAGTACTTC. Encoded protein: CSVERGYEQYF.

This chain joins TRBV29-1 and TRBJ2-2, with a possible D match to TRBD1 (6 bases). Germline loops: CDR1 SQVTM, CDR2 ANQGSEA. This CDR3 region has 13 residues. V lost 7 bases and J lost 6, with 15 bases in between. The CDR3 DNA is TGCAGCGCCTCACAGGGTCGGGCCGGGGAGCTGTTTTTT. This codes for CSASQGRAGELFF.

The V call is TRBV29-1, the J call TRBJ2-6; D gene ambiguous. V lost 1 base, J lost 0 bases, and 16 bases lay in between. CDR1 is SQVTM, CDR2 ANQGSEA, per germline. CDR3 length: 18 residues. The chain's CDR3 is CSVEGRPADYSGANVLTF. DNA for the CDR3: TGCAGCGTTGAAGGAAGGCCGGCCGATTACTCTGGGGCCAACGTCCTGACTTTC.

This sequence joins TRBV6-5 and TRBJ1-3; D possibly corresponds to TRBD1 (6 bases). Trimming stripped 2 bases from V and 0 bases from J, with 8 bases between. The CDR3 consists of 15 residues. CDR1 and CDR2 (germline): MNHEY, SVGAGI. DNA of the CDR3: TGTGCCAGCAGTTACCTCAGGGGCTCTGGAAACACCATATATTTT. Amino acids: CASSYLRGSGNTIYF.

This clone was picked up a small number of times. The genes are TRBV6-1 and TRBJ2-1, with TRBD2 matching over 9 bases. CDR3 length: 16 residues. Losses at the gene ends were 2 bases for V and 5 bases for J; bases not matched to a gene: 7. Germline values: CDR1 MNHNS, CDR2 SASEGT. The CDR3 DNA reads as TGTGCCAGCAGTGAAAGCGTTGCGGGAGGGCACAATGAGCAGTTCTTC. Its translation: CASSESVAGGHNEQFF.

This clone was detected a few times. The chain employs TRBV10-3 and TRBJ2-7, with TRBD2 matching over 7 bases. This CDR3 has 13 residues. Germline CDR1 is ENHRY and CDR2 is SYGVKD. J was trimmed by 1 base and V by 4 bases; bases with no gene match: 1. CDR3 nucleotides: TGTGCCATCAGTGGTAGCGGGTCCTACGAGCAGTACTTC. Its translation is CAISGSGSYEQYF.

The rearrangement joins TRBV28 to TRBJ2-7; D might be TRBD1 (5 bases). V dropped 5 bases and J dropped 6 bases, with 11 bases sitting between them. CDR1 MDHEN and CDR2 SYDVKM come from the germline V gene. The CDR3 sequence is 12 residues long. CDR3 residues: CASSPWGTEQYF. DNA of the CDR3: TGTGCCAGCAGTCCCTGGGGCACCGAGCAGTACTTC.

The CDR3 is CASSSATAGANVLTF. CDR3 nucleotides: TGTGCCAGCAGTTCGGCAACCGCTGGGGCCAACGTCCTGACTTTC. The chain has TRBV27 and TRBJ2-6; D uncertain. V was clipped by 4 bases and J by 2 bases, with 9 bases between them. The germline CDR1 and CDR2 sequences are MNHEY and SMNVEV (reference sequence). This CDR3 region has 15 residues.

The chain combines TRBV5-6 with TRBJ1-5; TRBD1 matches at 7 bases. This CDR3 is 16 amino acids long. V lost 3 bases to trimming and J lost 0 bases; unmatched junction nucleotides: 6. Germline CDR1 SGHDT, CDR2 YYEEEE. This chain's CDR3 is CASSSLGTDSNQPQHF. CDR3 nucleotide sequence: TGTGCCAGCAGCTCCCTTGGGACAGATAGCAATCAGCCCCAGCATTTT.

This chain joins TRBV13 and TRBJ1-5, with D hard to call. Germline V CDR1 and CDR2: PRHDT, FYEKMQ (reference sequence). The CDR3 contains 14 residues. V was cut by 2 bases and J by 4 bases, with 9 bases left in between. CDR3 nucleotides: TGTGCCAGCAGCTTATGGTCAGAGAATCAGCCCCAGCATTTT. Its protein product is CASSLWSENQPQHF.

The sample holds a few counts of this clone. Within the sample, other DNA sequences also encode this same CDR3. The chain is built from TRBV11-2 and TRBJ1-2, with 9 bases matching TRBD1. V was clipped by 0 bases and J by 11 bases; unmatched bases: 7. Germline CDR1 and CDR2: SGHAT and FQNNGV. This CDR3 has 14 amino acids. The CDR3 DNA follows: TGTGCCAGCAGCTTAGAGACTTCGACAGGGGGTTACACCTTC. As protein: CASSLETSTGGYTF.

The chain employs TRBV6-5 and TRBJ1-5; D not resolved. This CDR3 has 13 residues. The V gene lost 8 bases and the J gene lost 2 bases, with 10 bases spanning the gap. CDR1 is MNHEY, CDR2 SVGAGI, per germline. CDR3 sequence: CASARRGNQPQHF. The CDR3 DNA reads as TGTGCCAGCGCGAGAAGGGGCAATCAGCCCCAGCATTTT.

The genes are TRBV6-5 and TRBJ2-1; no firm D call. The V end lost 8 bases, the J end lost 9 bases, and 17 bases lay between the germline ends. This CDR3 contains 13 residues. Germline V gene data show CDR1 as MNHEY and CDR2 as SVGAGI. CDR3 sequence: CASFRGPRGEQFF. CDR3 DNA sequence: TGTGCCAGCTTTCGCGGTCCCCGCGGTGAGCAGTTCTTC.

The chain carries TRBV6-5 and TRBJ2-3, with TRBD1 as a possible D gene (5 bases). This CDR3 contains 13 residues. The germline gives CDR1 MNHEY, CDR2 SVGAGI. Trimming cost V 6 bases and J 2 bases, with 9 bases left between them. CDR3 protein: CASRHRSTDTQYF. The CDR3 DNA sequence: TGTGCCAGCAGACACAGGTCCACAGATACGCAGTATTTT.

The rearrangement uses TRBV7-6 and TRBJ2-3; 13 nucleotides match TRBD2. J gave up 1 base and V 4 bases, and 11 bases lay outside the gene matches. Germline CDR1 SGHVS, CDR2 FNYEAQ. This CDR3 is built from 19 residues. This chain's CDR3 is CASSYGLAGALRGTDTQYF. Here the CDR3 DNA reads TGTGCCAGCAGCTATGGACTAGCGGGAGCCCTGAGGGGCACAGATACGCAGTATTTT.

The J gene is TRBJ2-7, the V gene TRBV19; D not certain. The CDR3 contains 14 residues. The germline gives CDR1 LNHDA, CDR2 SQIVND (reference sequence). Trimming stripped 1 base from V and 2 bases from J, with 9 bases between. CDR3 sequence reads: CASSIVGHPYEQYF. CDR3 coding DNA: TGTGCCAGTAGTATAGTAGGGCACCCCTACGAGCAGTACTTC. Together with reference TRBV19 and TRBJ2-7, the CDR3 gives the full variable domain: DGGITQSPKYLFRKEGQNVTLSCEQNLNHDAMYWYRQDPGQGLRLIYYSQIVNDFQKGDIAEGYSVSREKKESFPLTVTSAQKNPTAFYLCASSIVGHPYEQYFGPGTRLTVT.

The chain recombines TRBV15 with TRBJ1-5; no clear D. The CDR3 has 13 amino acids. V was pared by 3 bases and J by 1 base, with 4 bases between. From germline, CDR1 is LNHNV and CDR2 YYDKDF (reference sequence). The CDR3 nucleotides read TGTGCCACCAGCAGGTCAAGCAATCAGCCCCAGCATTTT. It is translated as CATSRSSNQPQHF.

This chain links TRBV6-1 with TRBJ1-1; TRBD1 matches at 7 bases. CDR1 and CDR2 (germline): MNHNS, SASEGT. The junction had 6 bases not matched to a gene; V was cut back by 7 bases and J by 1 base. The length of the CDR3 is 14 residues. DNA for the CDR3: TGTGCCAGCATTAGGGGGCGGACGAACACTGAAGCTTTCTTT. This sequence encodes CASIRGRTNTEAFF.

The genes are TRBV5-4 and TRBJ2-3, with a tentative D call TRBD1 (6 bases). The CDR3 is made up of 15 amino acids. The germline V gene has CDR1 SGHNT and CDR2 YYREEE (reference sequence). Trimming pared 0 bases from V and 2 bases from J, leaving 10 bases between. CDR3 in amino acids: CASSLAGDTTDTQYF. The CDR3 DNA sequence: TGTGCCAGCAGCTTGGCCGGGGACACCACAGATACGCAGTATTTT.

J is TRBJ2-1 and V is TRBV18; TRBD2 aligns across 7 bases. The ends lost 4 bases at V and 5 bases at J; junction bases unmatched: 2. The germline gives CDR1 KGHSH, CDR2 LQKENI. The CDR3 is made up of 13 amino acids. The CDR3 DNA follows: TGTGCCAGCTCACTCACTAGCGACAATGAGCAGTTCTTC. The encoded protein is CASSLTSDNEQFF.